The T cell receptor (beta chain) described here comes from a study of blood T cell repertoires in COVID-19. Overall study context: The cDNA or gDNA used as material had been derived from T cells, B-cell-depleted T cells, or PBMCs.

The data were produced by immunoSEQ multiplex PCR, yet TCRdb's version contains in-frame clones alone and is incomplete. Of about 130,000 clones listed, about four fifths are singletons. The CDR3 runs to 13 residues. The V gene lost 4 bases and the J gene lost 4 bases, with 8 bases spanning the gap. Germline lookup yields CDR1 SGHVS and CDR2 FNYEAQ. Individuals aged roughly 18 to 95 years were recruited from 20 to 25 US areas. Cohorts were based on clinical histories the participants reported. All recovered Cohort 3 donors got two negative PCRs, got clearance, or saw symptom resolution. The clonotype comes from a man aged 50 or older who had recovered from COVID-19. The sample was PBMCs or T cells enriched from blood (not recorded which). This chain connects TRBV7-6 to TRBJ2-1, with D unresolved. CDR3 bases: TGTGCCAGCAGCTCCGCCCAGTACAATGAGCAGTTCTTC. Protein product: CASSSAQYNEQFF.